The clone carrying this TCR beta chain was recorded a few times. Its antigen is unidentified. Germline assignment: CDR1 LGHNA and CDR2 YSLEER. Trimming at V came to 0 bases and at J to 1 base, leaving 4 bases not matched to a gene. The CDR3 is 17 residues long. This specimen belongs to a study of beta chain features in type 1 diabetes. As for the study in general: Across the samples, some 99 million sorted cells were examined in total.

Study-level findings and limits: Relative to healthy donors, patients appeared to have naive, central memory and Treg TCRB repertoires that were more similar.

The authors reverse transcribed all of the isolated RNA, so sequencing captured expressed TCRB transcripts. TCRdb's copy holds only in-frame clones and misses some; the assay was immunoSEQ multiplex PCR. The table shows about 150,000 clones, with 9% to 9.5% occurring only once. The receptor was derived from a man younger than 35 in good health. The chain joins TRBV4-3 to TRBJ2-3; 10 bases fit TRBD2. Material for sequencing was central memory CD4+ T cells from blood. The CDR3 spells CASSQDPAGGGTDTQYF. The CDR3 DNA reads TGCGCCAGCAGCCAAGACCCAGCGGGGGGGGGCACAGATACGCAGTATTTT.